These 17 T cell receptor beta chains came from one sample sequenced in a study of shared clonotypes between healthy human individuals. Method: immunoSEQ multiplex PCR; TCRdb's copy keeps in-frame clones and lacks some. In the table there are roughly 2.4 million clones, under 97% of which are singletons. The sequenced sample consisted of naive CD4+ T cells sorted from blood. Sample subset: CD45RA+ positively selected. All receptors derive from a man younger than 30 in good health.

The CDR3 loop is CASGSQLGETQYF. The CDR3 region has the DNA TGTGCCAGCGGGAGCCAGCTGGGAGAGACCCAGTACTTC. This chain connects TRBV2 to TRBJ2-5, with TRBD2 as a possible D gene (5 bases). V gave up 8 bases and J gave up 4 bases, with 14 bases separating them. The CDR3 has 13 amino acids. CDR1 and CDR2 (germline): SNHLY, FYNNEI.

This clone has just one count. V usage is TRBV27 and J usage is TRBJ2-1; 8 positions agree with TRBD2. Germline values: CDR1 MNHEY, CDR2 SMNVEV (reference sequence). V trimming: 6 bases; J trimming: 0 bases; junction bases outside the gene matches: 13. The CDR3 spans 18 residues. CDR3 loop: CASSPTSGPLSSYNEQFF. In DNA, the CDR3 is TGTGCCAGCAGCCCTACTAGCGGACCTTTGAGCTCCTACAATGAGCAGTTCTTC.

This chain links TRBV6-5 with TRBJ2-3, with 9 bases fitting TRBD1. The V gene's germline CDR1 is MNHEY and CDR2 SVGAGI. Trimming removed 6 bases from V and 4 bases from J; junction bases left unmatched: 8. This CDR3 spans 15 amino acids. The chain's CDR3 is CASRGGQGLPDTQYF. The DNA of the CDR3 is TGTGCCAGCAGAGGGGGACAGGGACTCCCAGATACGCAGTATTTT.

This chain connects TRBV4-1 to TRBJ2-2; possibly TRBD2 for D (6 bases). V lost 0 bases, J lost 9 bases, and 14 bases lay in between. The germline CDR1 and CDR2 sequences are MGHRA and YSYEKL. The CDR3 contains 15 residues. CDR3 sequence (DNA): TGCGCCAGCAGCCAAGAGGGGAGGAACTACCGGGAGCTGTTTTTT. Translation: CASSQEGRNYRELFF.

This clone is a singleton in its sample. J is TRBJ2-3 and V is TRBV5-1, with 9 bases lining up with TRBD2. Germline V lookup: CDR1 SGHRS, CDR2 YFSETQ. With 5 bases clipped from V and 4 bases from J, the junction kept 2 bases outside the gene matches. The CDR3 consists of 13 residues. The CDR3 coding sequence is TGCGCCAGCAGGGGGACTAGCTCAGATACGCAGTATTTT. It translates to CASRGTSSDTQYF.

V is TRBV6-1 and J is TRBJ2-7; a possible D gene is TRBD1 (5 bases). The CDR3 is 12 residues long. Germline CDR1 MNHNS, CDR2 SASEGT. Trimming pared 3 bases from V and 9 bases from J, leaving 12 bases between. The CDR3 reads CASSESNTGQYF. CDR3 DNA: TGTGCCAGCAGTGAGTCTAATACAGGGCAGTACTTC.

V and J are TRBV5-1 and TRBJ2-3, with TRBD1 matching over 10 bases. V shed 2 bases, J shed 2 bases, and the junction held 5 bases outside the gene matches. Germline CDR1 SGHRS, CDR2 YFSETQ. The CDR3 length is 16 residues. The CDR3 nucleotides read TGCGCCAGCAGCTTCGTGACAGGGGGCCCCACAGATACGCAGTATTTT. Translating it yields CASSFVTGGPTDTQYF.

The chain links TRBV6-1 to TRBJ2-7; 8 nucleotides line up with TRBD1. This CDR3 is built from 15 residues. Germline V gene data show CDR1 as MNHNS and CDR2 as SASEGT. The V segment lost 4 bases and the J segment 2 bases; nucleotides outside the gene matches: 7. CDR3 sequence reads: CASSGRGQGTYEQYF. CDR3 nucleotides: TGTGCCAGCAGTGGACGCGGACAGGGAACCTACGAGCAGTACTTC.

This clone was seen a single time. The genes are TRBV28 and TRBJ1-2; D is unclear. Germline CDR1 reads MDHEN; CDR2 reads SYDVKM. V lost 8 bases and J 4 bases, leaving 14 bases between the germline ends. This CDR3 spans 13 amino acids. The CDR3 DNA reads as TGTGCCAGCGGGCAGCCTACCACCTATGGCTACACCTTC. It codes for CASGQPTTYGYTF.

This rearrangement joins TRBV28 to TRBJ1-6; the D is unclear. Trimming removed 5 bases at V and 2 bases at J, with 16 bases between. Germline CDR1 MDHEN, CDR2 SYDVKM. This CDR3 has 17 amino acids. The DNA of the CDR3 is TGTGCCAGCAGTAGGACCTTGGGTGAAACCTATAATTCACCCCTCCACTTT. It codes for CASSRTLGETYNSPLHF.

This chain joins TRBV19 and TRBJ2-5, with D possibly TRBD2 on 5 matching bases. The V gene lost 4 bases and the J gene lost 1 base, with 10 bases spanning the gap. The germline CDR1 and CDR2 sequences are LNHDA and SQIVND (reference sequence). The CDR3 covers 14 residues. The CDR3 loop is CASSNSGGQETQYF. The CDR3 bases are TGTGCCAGTAGTAACAGCGGCGGCCAAGAGACCCAGTACTTC.

This chain links TRBV6-5 with TRBJ2-7; unclear D gene. The CDR3 consists of 14 residues. V was shortened by 0 bases and J by 2 bases, with 8 bases between the two germline ends. CDR1 and CDR2 from the germline V gene are MNHEY and SVGAGI. CDR3 sequence (DNA): TGTGCCAGCAGTTACTCGAGCAGACCCTACGAGCAGTACTTC. Amino acids: CASSYSSRPYEQYF.

The V and J genes are TRBV7-2 and TRBJ1-2; no clear D gene. Looked up from germline, CDR1 is SGHTA and CDR2 is FQGNSA. V lost 5 bases and J lost 4, with 17 bases in between. The CDR3 contains 15 residues. The CDR3 reads CASSELRSLTYGYTF. CDR3 DNA: TGTGCCAGCAGCGAACTTAGGTCCCTCACCTATGGCTACACCTTC.

This clone was picked up one time. This chain links TRBV6-6 with TRBJ1-1; D is undetermined. With 11 bases removed from V and 7 bases from J, the gap between germline ends came to 20 bases. The CDR3 length is 13 residues. The germline CDR1 and CDR2 sequences are MNHNY and SVGAGI (reference sequence). CDR3 nucleotide sequence: TGTGCCGGCCAAAATCCCATAAGAGGTGAAGCTTTCTTT. As protein: CAGQNPIRGEAFF.

The chain couples TRBV4-2 to TRBJ1-5; no definite D call. The CDR3 consists of 12 residues. CDR1 LGHNA and CDR2 YNFKEQ come from the germline V gene. The V gene lost 0 bases and the J gene lost 6 bases, with 3 bases spanning the gap. The CDR3 region is CASSQDSQPQHF. The CDR3 DNA reads as TGTGCCAGCAGCCAAGACAGTCAGCCCCAGCATTTT.

With respect to this clone: At the DNA level, this CDR3 is encoded by other sequences in the same sample as well. The genes are TRBV28 and TRBJ2-5; 9 bases fit TRBD1. J lost 2 bases, V lost 1 base, and 2 bases had no gene match. From germline, CDR1 is MDHEN and CDR2 SYDVKM. This CDR3 has 15 amino acids. The CDR3 reads CASSLLGQGQETQYF. The CDR3 bases are TGTGCCAGCAGTTTATTGGGACAGGGACAAGAGACCCAGTACTTC.

This rearrangement joins TRBV7-2 to TRBJ1-3; a weak D match, TRBD1 (5 bases). Germline V gives CDR1 SGHTA, CDR2 FQGNSA. This CDR3 comprises 15 residues. V gave up 1 base and J gave up 2 bases, with 9 bases separating them. CDR3 sequence (DNA): TGTGCCAGCAGCTTAGACAGGTGGGCTGGAAACACCATATATTTT. It encodes CASSLDRWAGNTIYF.